This T cell receptor beta chain was identified in a study of graft-versus-host responses after intestinal transplantation. On the study more broadly: Each recipient received a multivisceral, liver-intestinal, or isolated intestinal graft. All recipients were given anti-thymocyte globulin induction, and tacrolimus and steroids were then administered for three to four years. Study-wide results and caveats: Individuals carrying graft-donor T cell macrochimerism showed high graft-versus-host to host-versus-graft clonal ratios in allografts. GvH clones detected in recipient marrow included some appearing first in ileum or blood.

Sequenced by immunoSEQ multiplex PCR; TCRdb stores in-frame clones only, minus some. The table records about 97,000 clones, 90% of them present only once. The V gene's germline CDR1 is MNHNS and CDR2 SASEGT. V lost 1 base and J lost 0, with 3 bases in between. The CDR3 length is 13 residues. To note about this clone: Antigen: not known.

The chain uses TRBV6-1 and TRBJ1-1, with unresolved D. The sample was PBMCs, taken just under 460 days after intestinal transplant. The TCR originated in a human patient who received an intestinal transplant, so some T cells may come from the graft donor. CDR3 nucleotide sequence: TGTGCCAGCAGTGAAGGTGTGAACACTGAAGCTTTCTTT. This sequence encodes CASSEGVNTEAFF.